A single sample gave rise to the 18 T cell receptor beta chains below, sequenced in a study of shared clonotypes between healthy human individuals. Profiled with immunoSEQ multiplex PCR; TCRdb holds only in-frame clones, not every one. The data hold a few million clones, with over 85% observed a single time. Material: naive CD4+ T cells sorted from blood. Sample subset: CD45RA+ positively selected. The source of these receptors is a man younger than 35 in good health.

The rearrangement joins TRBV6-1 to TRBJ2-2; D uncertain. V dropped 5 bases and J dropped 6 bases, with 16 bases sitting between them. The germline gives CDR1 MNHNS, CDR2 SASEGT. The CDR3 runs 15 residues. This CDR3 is CASSSLSLMSGELFF. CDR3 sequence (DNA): TGTGCCAGCAGTTCACTCAGCCTGATGTCCGGGGAGCTGTTTTTT.

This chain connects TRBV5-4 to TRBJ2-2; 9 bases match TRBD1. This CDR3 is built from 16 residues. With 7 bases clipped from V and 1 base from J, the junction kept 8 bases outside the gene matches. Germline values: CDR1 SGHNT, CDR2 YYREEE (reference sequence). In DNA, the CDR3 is TGTGCCAGCTACCCCGGGGGACAGGGGAACACCGGGGAGCTGTTTTTT. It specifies CASYPGGQGNTGELFF.

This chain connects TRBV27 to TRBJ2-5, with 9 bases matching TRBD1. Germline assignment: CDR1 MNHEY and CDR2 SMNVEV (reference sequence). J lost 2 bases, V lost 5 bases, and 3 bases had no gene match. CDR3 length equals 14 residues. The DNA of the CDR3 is TGTGCCAGCAGTGTCGGACAGGGGCAAGAGACCCAGTACTTC. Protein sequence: CASSVGQGQETQYF.

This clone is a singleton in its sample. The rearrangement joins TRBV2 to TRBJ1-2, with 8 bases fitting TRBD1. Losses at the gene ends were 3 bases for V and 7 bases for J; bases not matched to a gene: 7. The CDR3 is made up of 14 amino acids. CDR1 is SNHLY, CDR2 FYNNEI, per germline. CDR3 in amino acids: CASSDRETGAGYTF. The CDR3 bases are TGTGCCAGCAGTGATCGTGAGACAGGGGCTGGCTACACCTTC.

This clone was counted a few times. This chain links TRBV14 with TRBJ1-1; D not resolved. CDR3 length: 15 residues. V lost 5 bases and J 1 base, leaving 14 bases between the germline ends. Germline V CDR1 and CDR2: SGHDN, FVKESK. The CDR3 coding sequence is TGTGCCAGCAGCACCCGGTCAGCTCGGAACACTGAAGCTTTCTTT. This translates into CASSTRSARNTEAFF. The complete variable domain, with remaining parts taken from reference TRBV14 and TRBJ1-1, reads EAGVTQFPSHSVIEKGQTVTLRCDPISGHDNLYWYRRVMGKEIKFLLHFVKESKQDESGMPNNRFLAERTGGTYSTLKVQPAELEDSGVYFCASSTRSARNTEAFFGQGTRLTVV.

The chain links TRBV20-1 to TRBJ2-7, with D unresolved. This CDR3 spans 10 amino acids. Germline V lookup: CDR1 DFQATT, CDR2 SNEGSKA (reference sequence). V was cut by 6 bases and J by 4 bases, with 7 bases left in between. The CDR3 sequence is CSANTYEQYF. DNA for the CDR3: TGCAGTGCCAATACTTACGAGCAGTACTTC.

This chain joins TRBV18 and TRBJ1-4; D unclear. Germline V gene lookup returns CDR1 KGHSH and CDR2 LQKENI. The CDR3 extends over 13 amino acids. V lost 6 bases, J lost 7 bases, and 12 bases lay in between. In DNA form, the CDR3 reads TGTGCCAGCTCCCCAAGCGGGATTGAAAAACTGTTTTTT. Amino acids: CASSPSGIEKLFF.

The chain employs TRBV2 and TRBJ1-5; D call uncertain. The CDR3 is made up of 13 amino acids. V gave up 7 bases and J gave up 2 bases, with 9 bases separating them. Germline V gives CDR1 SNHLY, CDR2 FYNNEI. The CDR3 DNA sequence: TGTGCCAGCACCCCGGACGGCAATCAGCCCCAGCATTTT. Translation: CASTPDGNQPQHF.

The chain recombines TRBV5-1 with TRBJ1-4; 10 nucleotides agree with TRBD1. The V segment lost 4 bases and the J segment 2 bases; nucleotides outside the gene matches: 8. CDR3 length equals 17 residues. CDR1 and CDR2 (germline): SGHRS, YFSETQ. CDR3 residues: CASSLSGTGDTNEKLFF. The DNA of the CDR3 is TGCGCCAGCAGCCTTTCCGGGACAGGGGACACTAATGAAAAACTGTTTTTT.

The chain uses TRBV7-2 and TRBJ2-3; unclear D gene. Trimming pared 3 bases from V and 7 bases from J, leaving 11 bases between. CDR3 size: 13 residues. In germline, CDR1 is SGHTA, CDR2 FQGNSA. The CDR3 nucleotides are TGTGCCAGCAGCTTCGACCAGCAGAATACGCAGTATTTT. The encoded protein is CASSFDQQNTQYF.

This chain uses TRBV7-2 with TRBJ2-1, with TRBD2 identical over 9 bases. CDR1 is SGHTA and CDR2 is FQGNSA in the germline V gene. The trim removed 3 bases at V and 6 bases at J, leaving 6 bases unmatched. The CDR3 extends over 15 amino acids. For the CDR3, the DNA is TGTGCCAGCAGCTTGGCGGGAGGGCCAGTCAATGAGCAGTTCTTC. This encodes CASSLAGGPVNEQFF.

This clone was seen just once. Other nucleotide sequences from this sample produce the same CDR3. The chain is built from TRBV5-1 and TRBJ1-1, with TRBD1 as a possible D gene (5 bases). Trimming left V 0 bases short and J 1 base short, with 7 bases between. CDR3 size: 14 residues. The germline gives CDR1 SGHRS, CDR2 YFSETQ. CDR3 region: CASSLAGTNTEAFF. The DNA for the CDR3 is TGCGCCAGCAGCTTGGCGGGGACGAACACTGAAGCTTTCTTT. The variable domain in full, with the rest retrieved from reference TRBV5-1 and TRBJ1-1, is KAGVTQTPRYLIKTRGQQVTLSCSPISGHRSVSWYQQTPGQGLQFLFEYFSETQRNKGNFPGRFSGRQFSNSRSEMNVSTLELGDSALYLCASSLAGTNTEAFFGQGTRLTVV.

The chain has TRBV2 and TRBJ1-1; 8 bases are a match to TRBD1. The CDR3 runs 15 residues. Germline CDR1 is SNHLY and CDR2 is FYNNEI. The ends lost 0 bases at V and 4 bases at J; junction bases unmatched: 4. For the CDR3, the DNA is TGTGCCAGCAGTGAAGCGCTTACAGGGGGCACTGAAGCTTTCTTT. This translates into CASSEALTGGTEAFF. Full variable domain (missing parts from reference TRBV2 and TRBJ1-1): EPEVTQTPSHQVTQMGQEVILRCVPISNHLYFYWYRQILGQKVEFLVSFYNNEISEKSEIFDDQFSVERPDGSNFTLKIRSTKLEDSAMYFCASSEALTGGTEAFFGQGTRLTVV.

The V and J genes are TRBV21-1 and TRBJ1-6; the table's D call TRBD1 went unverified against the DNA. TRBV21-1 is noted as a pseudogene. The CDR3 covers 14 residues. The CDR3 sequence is CASSSQGNNSPLHF. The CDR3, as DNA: TGTGCCAGCAGCAGCCAGGGCAATAATTCACCCCTCCACTTT.

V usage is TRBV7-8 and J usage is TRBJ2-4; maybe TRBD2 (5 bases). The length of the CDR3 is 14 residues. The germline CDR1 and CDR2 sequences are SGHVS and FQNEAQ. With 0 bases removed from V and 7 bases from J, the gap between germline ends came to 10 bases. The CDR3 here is CASSLATEVNIQYF. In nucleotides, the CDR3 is TGTGCCAGCAGCTTAGCTACGGAGGTGAACATTCAGTACTTC.

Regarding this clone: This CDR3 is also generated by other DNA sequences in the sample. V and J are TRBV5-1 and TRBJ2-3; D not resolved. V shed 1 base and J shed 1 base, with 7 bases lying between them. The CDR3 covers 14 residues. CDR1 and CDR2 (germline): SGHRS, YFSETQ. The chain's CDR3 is CASSLNGGTDTQYF. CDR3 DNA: TGCGCCAGCAGCTTGAATGGGGGCACAGATACGCAGTATTTT.

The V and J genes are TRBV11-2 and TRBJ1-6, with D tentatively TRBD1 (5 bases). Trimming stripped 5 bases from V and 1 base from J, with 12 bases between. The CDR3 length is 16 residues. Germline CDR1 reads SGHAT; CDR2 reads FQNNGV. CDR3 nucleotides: TGTGCCAGCAGCCCTAGGCAGGGATCCTATAATTCACCCCTCCACTTT. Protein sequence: CASSPRQGSYNSPLHF.

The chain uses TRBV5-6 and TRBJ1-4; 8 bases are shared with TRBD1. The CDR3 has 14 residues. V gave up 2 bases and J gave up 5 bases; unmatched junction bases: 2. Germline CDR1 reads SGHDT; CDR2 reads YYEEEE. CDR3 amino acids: CASSFRQGNEKLFF. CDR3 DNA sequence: TGTGCCAGCAGCTTCCGACAGGGGAATGAAAAACTGTTTTTT.